This TCR beta chain was captured in a study of T cell clonotyping in hematopoietic cell transplantation. Study-wide points: At the given depth, recipient repertoires were over 97% de novo clonotypes. Graft donor and pretransplant recipient Inverse Simpson Index values predicted broader posttransplant TCR diversity.

TCRdb's table, derived via immunoSEQ multiplex PCR, lists solely in-frame clones and lacks some. The table includes some 16,000 clones, over 90% detected once. CDR1 is MNHEY and CDR2 is SVGAGI in the germline V gene. CDR3 length: 15 amino acids. V lost 8 bases, J lost 5 bases, and 21 bases lay in between. Regarding this clone: Its antigen is undetermined.

The chain combines TRBV6-5 with TRBJ2-5; D is perhaps TRBD1 or TRBD2 (5 bases each). Sequencing used peripheral blood mononuclear cells. This clonotype originated in a middle-aged man in good health. Some clones in this sample may be carry-over from other donors' samples. The CDR3 nucleotides are TGTGCCAGCGGGGGTAGCGAAGAAAGGGAGGAGACCCAGTACTTC. Translation: CASGGSEEREETQYF.